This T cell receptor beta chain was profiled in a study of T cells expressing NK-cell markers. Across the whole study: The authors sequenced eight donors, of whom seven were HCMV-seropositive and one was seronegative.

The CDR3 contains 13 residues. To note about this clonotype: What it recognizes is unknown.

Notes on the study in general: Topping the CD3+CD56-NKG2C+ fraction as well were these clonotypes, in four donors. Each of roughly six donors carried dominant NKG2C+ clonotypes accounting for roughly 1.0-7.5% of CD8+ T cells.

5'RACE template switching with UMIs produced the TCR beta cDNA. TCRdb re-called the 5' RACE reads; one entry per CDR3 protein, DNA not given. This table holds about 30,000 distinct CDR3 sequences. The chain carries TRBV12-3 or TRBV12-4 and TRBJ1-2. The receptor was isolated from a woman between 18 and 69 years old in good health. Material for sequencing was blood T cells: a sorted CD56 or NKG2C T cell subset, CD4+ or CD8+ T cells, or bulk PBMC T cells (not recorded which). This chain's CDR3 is CASSLGNNYGYTF.